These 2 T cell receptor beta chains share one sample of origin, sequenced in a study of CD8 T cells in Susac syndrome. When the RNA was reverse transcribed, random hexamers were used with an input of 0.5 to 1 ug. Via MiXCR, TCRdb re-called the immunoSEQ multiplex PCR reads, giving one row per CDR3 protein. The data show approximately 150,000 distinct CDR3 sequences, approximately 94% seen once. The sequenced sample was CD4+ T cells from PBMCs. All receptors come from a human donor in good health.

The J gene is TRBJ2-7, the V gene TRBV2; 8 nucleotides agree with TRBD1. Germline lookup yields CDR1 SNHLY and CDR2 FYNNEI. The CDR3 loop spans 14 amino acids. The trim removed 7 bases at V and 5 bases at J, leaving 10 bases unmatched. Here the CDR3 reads CASTTEQGVNEQYF. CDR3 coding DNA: TGTGCCAGCACCACGGAACAGGGGGTTAACGAGCAGTACTTC.

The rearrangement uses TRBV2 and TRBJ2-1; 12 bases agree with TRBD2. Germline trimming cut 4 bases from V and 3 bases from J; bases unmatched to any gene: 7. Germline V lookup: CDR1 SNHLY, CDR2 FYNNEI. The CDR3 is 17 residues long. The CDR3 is CASSGLAGASGYNEQFF. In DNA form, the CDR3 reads TGTGCCAGCAGTGGACTAGCGGGAGCATCTGGCTACAATGAGCAGTTCTTC.